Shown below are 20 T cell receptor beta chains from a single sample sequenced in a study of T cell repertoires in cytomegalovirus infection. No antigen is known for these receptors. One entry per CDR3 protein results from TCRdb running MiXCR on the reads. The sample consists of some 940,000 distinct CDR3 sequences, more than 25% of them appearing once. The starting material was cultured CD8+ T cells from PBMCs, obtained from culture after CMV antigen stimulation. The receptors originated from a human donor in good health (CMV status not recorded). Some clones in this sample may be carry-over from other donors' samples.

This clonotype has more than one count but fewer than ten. Here the CDR3 DNA reads TGTGCCAGCAGGCTGGGACAAGACTACGAGCAGTACGTC. Its translation: CASRLGQDYEQYV. The J gene is TRBJ2-7, the V gene TRBV27; weak D call: TRBD1 (6 bases). The CDR3 runs 13 residues. Germline V gene lookup returns CDR1 MNHEY and CDR2 SMNVEV (reference sequence). V lost 6 bases and J lost 3, with 12 bases in between.

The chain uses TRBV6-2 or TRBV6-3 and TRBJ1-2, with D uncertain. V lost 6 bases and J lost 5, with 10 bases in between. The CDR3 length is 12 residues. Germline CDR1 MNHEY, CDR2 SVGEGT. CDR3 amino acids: CASRTTQYGYTF. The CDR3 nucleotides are TGTGCCAGCAGGACCACCCAGTATGGCTACACCTTC.

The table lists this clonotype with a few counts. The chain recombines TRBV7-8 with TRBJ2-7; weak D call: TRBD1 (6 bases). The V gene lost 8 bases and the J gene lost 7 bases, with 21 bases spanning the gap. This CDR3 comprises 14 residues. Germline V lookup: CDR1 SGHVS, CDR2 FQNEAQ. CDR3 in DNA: TGTGCCAGCTCGCCTTATGTGGGGGCGCGTGAGCAGTACGTC. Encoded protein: CASSPYVGAREQYV.

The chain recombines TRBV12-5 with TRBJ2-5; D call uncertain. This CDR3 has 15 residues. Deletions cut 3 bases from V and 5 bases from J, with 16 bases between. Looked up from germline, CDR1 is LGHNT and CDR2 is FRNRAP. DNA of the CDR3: TGTGCTAGTGGTTTCCGCGGTGGGTCGTCGGAGACCCAGTACTTC. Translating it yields CASGFRGGSSETQYF.

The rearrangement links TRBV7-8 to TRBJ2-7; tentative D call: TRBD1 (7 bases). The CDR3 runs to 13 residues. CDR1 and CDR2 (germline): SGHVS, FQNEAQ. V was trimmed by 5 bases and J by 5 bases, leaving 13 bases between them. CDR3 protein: CASSMTGRNEQYF. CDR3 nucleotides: TGTGCCAGCAGCATGACAGGGAGGAACGAGCAGTACTTC.

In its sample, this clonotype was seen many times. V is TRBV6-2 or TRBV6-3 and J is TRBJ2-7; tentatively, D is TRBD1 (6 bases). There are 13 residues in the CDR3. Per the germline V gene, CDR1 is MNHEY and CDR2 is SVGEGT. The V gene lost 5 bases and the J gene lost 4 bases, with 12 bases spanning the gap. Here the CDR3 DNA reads TGTGCCAGCAGTCCGGACAGCCCTTACGAGCAGTACGTC. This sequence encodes CASSPDSPYEQYV.

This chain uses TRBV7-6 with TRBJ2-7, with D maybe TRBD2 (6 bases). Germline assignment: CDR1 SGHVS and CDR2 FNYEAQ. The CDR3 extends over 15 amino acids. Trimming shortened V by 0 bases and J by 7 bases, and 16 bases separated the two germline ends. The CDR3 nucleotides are TGTGCCAGCAGCTTAGCGGGGGGACCCCGTGAAGAGCAGTACTTC. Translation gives CASSLAGGPREEQYF. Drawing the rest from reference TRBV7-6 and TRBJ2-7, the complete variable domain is GAGVSQSPRYKVTKRGQDVALRCDPISGHVSLYWYRQALGQGPEFLTYFNYEAQQDKSGLPNDRFSAERPEGSISTLTIQRTEQRDSAMYRCASSLAGGPREEQYFGPGTRLTVT.

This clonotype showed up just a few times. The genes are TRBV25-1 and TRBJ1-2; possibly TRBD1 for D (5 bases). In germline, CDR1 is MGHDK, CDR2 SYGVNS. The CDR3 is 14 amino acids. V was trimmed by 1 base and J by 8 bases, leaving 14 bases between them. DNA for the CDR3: TGTGCCAGCAGTGAATCGGCGGGGCGGCGAGGCTACACCTTC. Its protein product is CASSESAGRRGYTF.

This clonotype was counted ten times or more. CDR3 in DNA: TGTGCCAGCATGGACAGGGGAGGGATGAACACTGAAGCTTTCTTT. Protein sequence: CASMDRGGMNTEAFF. The chain employs TRBV2 and TRBJ1-1; 9 bases line up with TRBD1. CDR1 SNHLY and CDR2 FYNNEI come from the germline V gene. The CDR3 is made up of 15 amino acids. The J segment lost 0 bases and the V segment lost 7 bases, leaving 6 bases of the junction unmatched. Complete variable domain (other parts from reference TRBV2 and TRBJ1-1): EPEVTQTPSHQVTQMGQEVILRCVPISNHLYFYWYRQILGQKVEFLVSFYNNEISEKSEIFDDQFSVERPDGSNFTLKIRSTKLEDSAMYFCASMDRGGMNTEAFFGQGTRLTVV.

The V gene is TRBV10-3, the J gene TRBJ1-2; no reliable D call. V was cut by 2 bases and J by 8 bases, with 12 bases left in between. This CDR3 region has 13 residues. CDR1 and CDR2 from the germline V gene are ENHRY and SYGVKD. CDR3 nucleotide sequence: TGTGCCATCAGTGAGCCCGCCACTCGGGGCTACACCTTC. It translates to CAISEPATRGYTF.

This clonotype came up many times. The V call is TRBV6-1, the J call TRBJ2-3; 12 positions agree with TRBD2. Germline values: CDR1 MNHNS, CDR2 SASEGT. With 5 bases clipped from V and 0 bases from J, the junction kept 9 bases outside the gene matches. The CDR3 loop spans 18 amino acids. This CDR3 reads CASSLILAGGESTDTQYF. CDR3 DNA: TGTGCCAGCAGTCTTATACTAGCGGGGGGAGAAAGCACAGATACGCAGTATTTT.

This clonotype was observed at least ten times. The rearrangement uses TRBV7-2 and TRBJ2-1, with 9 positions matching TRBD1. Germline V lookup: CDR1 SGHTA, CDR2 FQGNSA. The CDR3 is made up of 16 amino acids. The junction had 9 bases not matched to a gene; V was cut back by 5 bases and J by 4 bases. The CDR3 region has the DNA TGTGCCAGCAGCCCCCTGGACAGGGGACTATACAATGAGCAGTTCTTC. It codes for CASSPLDRGLYNEQFF.

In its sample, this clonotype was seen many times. The CDR3: CASAPPLMETQYF. DNA of the CDR3: TGTGCCAGCGCACCCCCTCTAATGGAGACCCAGTACTTC. The chain couples TRBV12-3 or TRBV12-4 to TRBJ2-5; D call uncertain. The CDR3 covers 13 residues. V was trimmed by 8 bases and J by 5 bases, leaving 15 bases between them.

The CDR3: CASSLAADSEQFF. Written as DNA, the CDR3 is TGTGCCAGCAGCTTGGCCGCAGACAGTGAGCAGTTCTTC. The V and J genes are TRBV5-6 and TRBJ2-1; D might be TRBD1 (5 bases). V lost 0 bases and J lost 9, with 10 bases in between. The germline gives CDR1 SGHDT, CDR2 YYEEEE. This CDR3 spans 13 amino acids.

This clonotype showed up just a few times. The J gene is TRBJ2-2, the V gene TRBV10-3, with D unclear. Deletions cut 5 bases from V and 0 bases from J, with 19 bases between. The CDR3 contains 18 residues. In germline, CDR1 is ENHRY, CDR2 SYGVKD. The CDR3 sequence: CAISPGPKRTTNTGELFF. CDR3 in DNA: TGTGCCATCAGTCCGGGTCCCAAACGCACAACGAACACCGGGGAGCTGTTTTTT.

The CDR3 bases are TGTGCCAGCAGCTTGGAACAGGGGACGAGCGGGGAGCTGTTTTTT. Amino acid sequence: CASSLEQGTSGELFF. The chain has TRBV5-5 and TRBJ2-2, with TRBD1 identical over 7 bases. J lost 7 bases, V lost 0 bases, and 6 bases had no gene match. Germline values: CDR1 SGHKS, CDR2 YYEKEE (reference sequence). This CDR3 contains 15 residues.

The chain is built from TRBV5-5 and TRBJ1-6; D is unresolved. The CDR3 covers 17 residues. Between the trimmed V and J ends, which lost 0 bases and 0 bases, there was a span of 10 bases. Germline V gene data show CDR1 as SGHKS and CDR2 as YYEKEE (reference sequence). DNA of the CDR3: TGTGCCAGCAGCTTGGGCCGGCAAAGCTCCTATAATTCACCCCTCCACTTT. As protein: CASSLGRQSSYNSPLHF.

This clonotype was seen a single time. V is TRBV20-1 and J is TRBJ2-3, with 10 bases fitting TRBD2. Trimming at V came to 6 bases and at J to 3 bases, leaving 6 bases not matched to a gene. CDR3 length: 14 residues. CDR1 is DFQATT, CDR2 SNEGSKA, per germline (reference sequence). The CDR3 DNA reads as TGCAGTGCGCGAGCGGGGGGGCCAACAGATACGCAGTATTTT. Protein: CSARAGGPTDTQYF.

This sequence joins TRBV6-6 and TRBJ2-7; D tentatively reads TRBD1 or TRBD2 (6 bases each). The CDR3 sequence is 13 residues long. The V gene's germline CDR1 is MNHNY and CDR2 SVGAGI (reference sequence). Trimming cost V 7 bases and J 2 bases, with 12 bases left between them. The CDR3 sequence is CASNGGSPYEQYV. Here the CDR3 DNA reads TGTGCCAGCAACGGGGGCTCTCCCTACGAGCAGTACGTC.

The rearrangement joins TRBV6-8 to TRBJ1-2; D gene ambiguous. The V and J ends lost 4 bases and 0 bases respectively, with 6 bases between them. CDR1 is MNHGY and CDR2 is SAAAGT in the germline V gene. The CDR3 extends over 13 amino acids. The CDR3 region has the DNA TGTGCCAGCAGTTGGGCAACTAACTATGGCTACACCTTC. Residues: CASSWATNYGYTF.